This TCR beta chain was recorded in a study of cytomegalovirus exposure and HLA in healthy donors. 13 Jbeta primers and 60 Vbeta primers were used for the PCR. Assay used: immunoSEQ multiplex PCR; TCRdb lists only in-frame clones, some missing. Found here are some 120,000 clones, about three quarters of them singletons; the top ten hold 1.2%. The CDR3 covers 14 residues. Per germline, CDR1 SQVTM and CDR2 ANQGSEA. Trimming took 4 bases from V and 4 from J, leaving 16 bases between them. Samples came from healthy bone marrow donors. The V call is TRBV29-1, the J call TRBJ1-2; unclear D gene. The TCR originated in a female donor in good health and CMV-seronegative. Sequencing was done on a sample of PBMCs. The CDR3 DNA is TGCAGCGTTGGGTCTTTGAACAGAGCCTATGGCTACACCTTC. Its protein is CSVGSLNRAYGYTF.